Sequencing of this TCR beta chain was carried out in a study of CD8 T cells in Susac syndrome. Looking at the study overall: Treatment at blood withdrawal was none, corticosteroids, or intravenous immunoglobulin alone in Susac syndrome patients.

Study-wide results and limits: Peak Susac CD8+ clonal expansion was seen in TEMRA cells and active patients.

Random hexamers were used to reverse transcribe the RNA input (about 0.45 to 1 ug). TCRdb redid the calling of the immunoSEQ multiplex PCR reads with MiXCR, one entry per CDR3 protein. The sample holds 100,000 or so distinct CDR3 sequences; 95% are singletons and the top ten take more than 0.3%. TCR beta was sequenced from blood CD8+ and CD4+ T cells. Patients with Susac syndrome fulfilled recently defined diagnostic criteria for definite or probable disease. With respect to this clonotype: What it binds is unknown.

In germline, CDR1 is SGHTA, CDR2 FQGTGA. V lost 1 base to trimming and J lost 0 bases, with 9 bases between them. This CDR3 spans 16 amino acids. The genes are TRBV7-3 and TRBJ2-2; no definite D call. The clonotype was recovered from a human donor with Susac syndrome. The sample consisted of CD8+ T cells from PBMCs. CDR3 in DNA: TGTGCCAGCAGCTTAAAACGGCCTGCGAACACCGGGGAGCTGTTTTTT. This codes for CASSLKRPANTGELFF.